These 26 T cell receptor beta chains were all obtained from the same sample, sequenced in a study of T-cell memory formation after mild COVID-19. TCRdb re-analysed the 5' RACE reads in MiXCR, keeping a single row per CDR3 protein. Of over 130,000 distinct CDR3 sequences listed, 11% to 15% are singletons. Sequencing was done on a sample of PBMCs or a T cell subset sorted from them (not recorded which). The receptors were gathered from an adult woman who had mild COVID-19 (a few samples of this study predate the infection). Cell type and time point are not known.

The sample holds many counts of this clonotype. The CDR3 DNA sequence: TGTGCCATCAGTGAGTCTCCACTAGCGGGAGGACCCCACGAGCAGTACTTC. It is translated as CAISESPLAGGPHEQYF. The rearrangement uses TRBV10-3 and TRBJ2-7; TRBD2 agrees at 12 bases. Germline-derived CDR1 and CDR2 are ENHRY and SYGVKD. The CDR3 sequence is 17 residues long. The V gene end was trimmed by 0 bases and the J gene end by 5 bases; junction bases not matched to a gene: 8.

This clonotype was recorded at least ten times. V is TRBV5-1 and J is TRBJ2-1, with TRBD1 matching 9 bases. Germline loops: CDR1 SGHRS, CDR2 YFSETQ. V lost 2 bases, J lost 7 bases, and 4 bases stayed unmatched. The CDR3 sequence is 14 residues long. The CDR3 coding sequence is TGCGCCAGCAGCTTCCGGGGGACAGGGAATGAGCAGTTCTTC. Translating it yields CASSFRGTGNEQFF.

This chain joins TRBV29-1 and TRBJ1-2; D gene ambiguous. CDR1 is SQVTM and CDR2 is ANQGSEA in the germline V gene. The V end was cut by 1 base, the J end by 2 bases, with 8 bases between. This CDR3 contains 13 residues. The CDR3 loop is CSVEVAENYGYTF. The CDR3 DNA sequence: TGCAGCGTTGAAGTAGCAGAGAACTATGGCTACACCTTC.

This clonotype was recorded a few times. The V gene is TRBV19, the J gene TRBJ1-1, with D maybe TRBD1 (6 bases). CDR3 size: 18 residues. Trimming removed 2 bases at V and 0 bases at J, with 19 bases between. CDR1 is LNHDA, CDR2 SQIVND, per germline (reference sequence). The CDR3 DNA is TGTGCCAGTAGTATATTGGCAGGGGCTATGATGTTGAACACTGAAGCTTTCTTT. This codes for CASSILAGAMMLNTEAFF.

V and J are TRBV30 and TRBJ2-6, with D possibly being TRBD1 or TRBD2 (6 bases each). The CDR3 loop spans 17 amino acids. The germline V gene has CDR1 GTSNPN and CDR2 SVGIG (reference sequence). The germline V and J ends were trimmed by 8 bases and 2 bases, with 22 bases remaining between them. CDR3 nucleotide sequence: TGTGCCCTCCTCGGCAGGGGAGGAAGGGCTGGGGCCAACGTCCTGACTTTC. This gives the protein CALLGRGGRAGANVLTF.

This clonotype was observed a handful of times. V and J are TRBV30 and TRBJ2-1; the D gene is possibly TRBD1 (5 bases). Germline CDR1 GTSNPN, CDR2 SVGIG (reference sequence). This CDR3 contains 14 residues. Trimming took off 1 base at V and 0 bases at J, with 7 bases between the two ends. CDR3 sequence (DNA): TGTGCCTGGAGTGGTGACAGCTCCTACAATGAGCAGTTCTTC. Its translation: CAWSGDSSYNEQFF.

This clonotype showed up just a few times. This chain joins TRBV7-6 and TRBJ2-2; no clear D. This CDR3 has 13 residues. Germline lookup yields CDR1 SGHVS and CDR2 FNYEAQ. V lost 5 bases and J lost 0, with 4 bases in between. The CDR3 DNA is TGTGCCAGCAGCAAAACGAACACCGGGGAGCTGTTTTTT. This sequence encodes CASSKTNTGELFF. Variable domain in full (rest from reference TRBV7-6 and TRBJ2-2): GAGVSQSPRYKVTKRGQDVALRCDPISGHVSLYWYRQALGQGPEFLTYFNYEAQQDKSGLPNDRFSAERPEGSISTLTIQRTEQRDSAMYRCASSKTNTGELFFGEGSRLTVL.

The genes are TRBV28 and TRBJ1-1, with TRBD1 identical over 7 bases. V shed 6 bases and J 4 bases; nucleotides not matched to a gene: 5. Per germline, CDR1 MDHEN and CDR2 SYDVKM. CDR3 size: 13 residues. DNA of the CDR3: TGTGCCAGCAGCGACAGGGCAGCCACTGAAGCTTTCTTT. As protein: CASSDRAATEAFF. The full variable domain, completed using reference TRBV28 and TRBJ1-1, is DVKVTQSSRYLVKRTGEKVFLECVQDMDHENMFWYRQDPGLGLRLIYFSYDVKMKEKGDIPEGYSVSREKKERFSLILESASTNQTSMYLCASSDRAATEAFFGQGTRLTVV.

This clonotype came up a few times. The chain uses TRBV7-8 and TRBJ2-7; D perhaps matches TRBD2 (6 bases). CDR1 SGHVS and CDR2 FQNEAQ come from the germline V gene. V lost 5 bases and J lost 0, with 11 bases in between. This CDR3 is built from 14 residues. The CDR3 nucleotides are TGTGCCAGCAGCACGGGACTGTTCTCCTACGAGCAGTACTTC. It yields the protein CASSTGLFSYEQYF.

This clonotype was seen more than once but under ten times. CDR3: CASSVDGHPDTQYF. The CDR3 region has the DNA TGTGCCAGCAGCGTAGACGGCCACCCGGATACGCAGTATTTT. The chain uses TRBV9 and TRBJ2-3; no clear D. The ends were cut back, 0 bases at V and 6 bases at J, with 11 bases in the middle. From germline, CDR1 is SGDLS and CDR2 YYNGEE. This CDR3 has 14 amino acids. The whole variable domain, remainder taken from reference TRBV9 and TRBJ2-3, is DSGVTQTPKHLITATGQRVTLRCSPRSGDLSVYWYQQSLDQGLQFLIQYYNGEERAKGNILERFSAQQFPDLHSELNLSSLELGDSALYFCASSVDGHPDTQYFGPGTRLTVL.

This clonotype has only a few counts. This chain links TRBV4-1 with TRBJ1-1, with D uncertain. V was pared by 3 bases and J by 1 base, with 6 bases between. The CDR3 runs 13 residues. CDR1 and CDR2 (germline): MGHRA, YSYEKL. The CDR3 region has the DNA TGCGCCAGCAGCCAGGGTCCGAACACTGAAGCTTTCTTT. Encoded protein: CASSQGPNTEAFF.

This clonotype has more than one count but fewer than ten. The V and J genes are TRBV7-9 and TRBJ2-1, with TRBD1 matching 9 bases. This CDR3 spans 13 amino acids. V lost 6 bases and J lost 9; bases outside the gene matches: 6. Germline V gene data show CDR1 as SEHNR and CDR2 as FQNEAQ (reference sequence). CDR3 sequence: CASSEGTGIEQFF. DNA of the CDR3: TGTGCCAGCAGTGAAGGGACAGGGATTGAGCAGTTCTTC. The whole variable domain, filled in from reference TRBV7-9 and TRBJ2-1, reads DTGVSQNPRHKITKRGQNVTFRCDPISEHNRLYWYRQTLGQGPEFLTYFQNEAQLEKSRLLSDRFSAERPKGSFSTLEIQRTEQGDSAMYLCASSEGTGIEQFFGPGTRLTVL.

There are a few counts of this clonotype. The gene calls are TRBV19 and TRBJ1-1, with 7 bases matching TRBD1. V lost 3 bases to trimming and J lost 6 bases; unmatched junction nucleotides: 7. Germline CDR1 LNHDA, CDR2 SQIVND (reference sequence). The CDR3 length is 14 residues. CDR3 in DNA: TGTGCCAGTAGTATGGTGGGACAGCGGGCTGAAGCTTTCTTT. Translation: CASSMVGQRAEAFF.

This clonotype came up a few times. The chain has TRBV5-4 and TRBJ2-7; no firm D call. The CDR3 is made up of 12 amino acids. V lost 1 base to trimming and J lost 6 bases, with 8 bases between them. Germline V gene sequence: CDR1 SGHNT, CDR2 YYREEE (reference sequence). The CDR3 loop is CASSLLPAEQYF. The CDR3 bases are TGTGCCAGCAGCTTGCTCCCGGCCGAGCAGTACTTC.

This clonotype came up a few times. The CDR3 spells CASSWTSGSQGVYNEQFF. CDR3 bases: TGTGCCAGCAGCTGGACTAGCGGGAGCCAAGGGGTTTACAATGAGCAGTTCTTC. The chain couples TRBV7-9 to TRBJ2-1; TRBD2 matches 13 bases. The V gene end was trimmed by 4 bases and the J gene end by 4 bases; junction bases not matched to a gene: 10. The CDR3 contains 18 residues. Germline V gene lookup returns CDR1 SEHNR and CDR2 FQNEAQ (reference sequence).

The V and J genes are TRBV4-1 and TRBJ2-2, with a tentative D call TRBD1 (5 bases). This CDR3 has 15 residues. Per germline, CDR1 MGHRA and CDR2 YSYEKL. V lost 2 bases to trimming and J lost 7 bases, with 14 bases between them. The CDR3 DNA is TGCGCCAGCAGCCAATCGTGGCAGGGCGACGGGGAGCTGTTTTTT. Its translation is CASSQSWQGDGELFF.

This clonotype was observed a few times. The gene calls are TRBV7-9 and TRBJ2-1; D uncertain. Germline CDR1 SEHNR, CDR2 FQNEAQ (reference sequence). V lost 1 base and J 9 bases, leaving 25 bases between the germline ends. This CDR3 has 18 residues. The CDR3 loop is CASSLDLLPGQPSGEQFF. The DNA of the CDR3 is TGTGCCAGCAGCTTAGATTTATTGCCCGGCCAACCTTCCGGTGAGCAGTTCTTC.

This clonotype has at least ten counts. The chain links TRBV4-3 to TRBJ2-1; D is perhaps TRBD1 (5 bases). The V gene lost 0 bases and the J gene lost 9 bases, with 18 bases spanning the gap. The CDR3 has 16 residues. Germline assignment: CDR1 LGHNA and CDR2 YSLEER. CDR3 in DNA: TGCGCCAGCAGCCAAGAACCCCCCAAGGGGATGAGTGAGCAGTTCTTC. As protein: CASSQEPPKGMSEQFF.

This clonotype was counted between two and nine times. J is TRBJ2-5 and V is TRBV4-3; D remains unclear. The CDR3 is made up of 17 amino acids. Germline V gene sequence: CDR1 LGHNA, CDR2 YSLEER. V lost 0 bases and J lost 2, with 16 bases in between. CDR3 region: CASSQDRGTGPQETQYF. The CDR3, as DNA: TGCGCCAGCAGCCAAGATCGAGGAACTGGACCACAAGAGACCCAGTACTTC.

This chain joins TRBV29-1 and TRBJ1-2, with D tentatively TRBD1 (6 bases). V was pared by 0 bases and J by 6 bases, with 17 bases between. This CDR3 region has 15 residues. Germline-derived CDR1 and CDR2 are SQVTM and ANQGSEA. CDR3 DNA: TGCAGCGTTGAAGATCTGGGGGGGCGAGTTCATGGCTACACCTTC. The encoded protein is CSVEDLGGRVHGYTF.

This clonotype showed up just a few times. The rearrangement joins TRBV2 to TRBJ2-7, with a weak D call TRBD1 (6 bases). The ends were cut back, 6 bases at V and 5 bases at J, with 11 bases in the middle. CDR3 length: 12 amino acids. The germline CDR1 and CDR2 sequences are SNHLY and FYNNEI. In DNA form, the CDR3 reads TGTGCCAGCAGCGGACAGCGCCACGAGCAGTACTTC. Protein product: CASSGQRHEQYF.

The V gene is TRBV20-1, the J gene TRBJ2-7, with TRBD2 identical over 8 bases. CDR1 and CDR2 (germline): DFQATT, SNEGSKA (reference sequence). The CDR3 totals 13 residues. With 6 bases clipped from V and 6 bases from J, the junction kept 10 bases outside the gene matches. CDR3 loop: CSARKRESAEQYF. The CDR3 nucleotides are TGCAGTGCCCGAAAGCGGGAGTCTGCCGAGCAGTACTTC.

J is TRBJ1-1 and V is TRBV6-5, with unresolved D. V was pared by 6 bases and J by 0 bases, with 11 bases between. Germline V lookup: CDR1 MNHEY, CDR2 SVGAGI. CDR3 size: 14 residues. The CDR3 reads CASSPAYMNTEAFF. The CDR3 DNA sequence: TGTGCCAGCAGCCCCGCTTACATGAACACTGAAGCTTTCTTT.

This clonotype was observed a few times. This rearrangement joins TRBV2 to TRBJ2-7; tentative D call: TRBD2 (5 bases). There are 15 residues in the CDR3. Germline CDR1 and CDR2: SNHLY and FYNNEI. V was clipped by 1 base and J by 0 bases, with 10 bases between them. The CDR3 protein is CASSEGGSASYEQYF. The CDR3 DNA reads TGTGCCAGCAGTGAAGGGGGTAGCGCCTCCTACGAGCAGTACTTC.

Many counts were recorded for this clonotype. The chain uses TRBV9 and TRBJ2-3; 8 nucleotides match TRBD2. Germline CDR1 SGDLS, CDR2 YYNGEE. The CDR3 is 18 amino acids. Germline trimming cut 0 bases from V and 5 bases from J; bases unmatched to any gene: 14. CDR3 loop: CASSVEIGTGGPIDTQYF. The CDR3 nucleotides read TGTGCCAGCAGCGTAGAGATTGGGACGGGAGGGCCGATAGATACGCAGTATTTT. Together with reference TRBV9 and TRBJ2-3, the CDR3 gives the full variable domain: DSGVTQTPKHLITATGQRVTLRCSPRSGDLSVYWYQQSLDQGLQFLIQYYNGEERAKGNILERFSAQQFPDLHSELNLSSLELGDSALYFCASSVEIGTGGPIDTQYFGPGTRLTVL.

There are a few counts of this clonotype. The CDR3 nucleotides are TGTGCCAGCAGGACAGGGATCCATGAGCAGTTCTTC. This sequence encodes CASRTGIHEQFF. V usage is TRBV12-3 or TRBV12-4 and J usage is TRBJ2-1, with 7 nucleotides matching TRBD1. The trim removed 6 bases at V and 8 bases at J, leaving 4 bases unmatched. The CDR3 is 12 residues long.